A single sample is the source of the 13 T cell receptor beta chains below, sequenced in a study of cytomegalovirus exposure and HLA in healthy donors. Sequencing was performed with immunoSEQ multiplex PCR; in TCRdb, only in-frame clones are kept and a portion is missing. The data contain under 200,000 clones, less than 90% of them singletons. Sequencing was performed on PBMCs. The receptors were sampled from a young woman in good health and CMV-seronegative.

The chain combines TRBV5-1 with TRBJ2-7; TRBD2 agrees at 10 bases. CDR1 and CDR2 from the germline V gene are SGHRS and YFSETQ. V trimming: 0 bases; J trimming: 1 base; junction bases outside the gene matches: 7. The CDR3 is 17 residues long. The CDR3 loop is CASSLESSGSWSYEQYF. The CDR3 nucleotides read TGCGCCAGCAGCTTGGAGTCTAGCGGGAGTTGGTCCTACGAGCAGTACTTC. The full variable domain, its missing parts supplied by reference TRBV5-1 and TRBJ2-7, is KAGVTQTPRYLIKTRGQQVTLSCSPISGHRSVSWYQQTPGQGLQFLFEYFSETQRNKGNFPGRFSGRQFSNSRSEMNVSTLELGDSALYLCASSLESSGSWSYEQYFGPGTRLTVT.

CDR3 sequence reads: CASSQPLQFFGNTIYF. The CDR3, as DNA: TGCGCCAGCAGCCAACCCTTACAGTTCTTCGGAAACACCATATATTTT. The genes are TRBV4-1 and TRBJ1-3; D unresolved. The length of the CDR3 is 16 residues. CDR1 is MGHRA, CDR2 YSYEKL, per germline. V was cut by 2 bases and J by 4 bases, with 15 bases left in between.

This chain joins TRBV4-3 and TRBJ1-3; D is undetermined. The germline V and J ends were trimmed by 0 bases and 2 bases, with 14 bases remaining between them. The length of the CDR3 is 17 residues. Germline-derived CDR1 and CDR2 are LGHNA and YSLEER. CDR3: CASSQDLAKVTGNTIYF. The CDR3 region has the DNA TGCGCCAGCAGCCAAGATCTAGCAAAGGTGACTGGAAACACCATATATTTT.

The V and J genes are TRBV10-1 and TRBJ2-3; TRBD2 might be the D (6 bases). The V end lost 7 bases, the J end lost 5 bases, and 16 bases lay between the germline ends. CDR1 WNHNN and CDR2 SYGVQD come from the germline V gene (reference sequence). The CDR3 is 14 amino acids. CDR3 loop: CASTNGGTQDTQYF. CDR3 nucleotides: TGCGCCAGCACAAATGGCGGGACTCAAGATACGCAGTATTTT.

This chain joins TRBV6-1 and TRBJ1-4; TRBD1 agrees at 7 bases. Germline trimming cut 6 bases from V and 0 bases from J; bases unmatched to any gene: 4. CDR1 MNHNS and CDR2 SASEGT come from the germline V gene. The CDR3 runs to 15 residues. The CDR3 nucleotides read TGTGCCAGCAGGAGAACAGGGGCAACTAATGAAAAACTGTTTTTT. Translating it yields CASRRTGATNEKLFF.

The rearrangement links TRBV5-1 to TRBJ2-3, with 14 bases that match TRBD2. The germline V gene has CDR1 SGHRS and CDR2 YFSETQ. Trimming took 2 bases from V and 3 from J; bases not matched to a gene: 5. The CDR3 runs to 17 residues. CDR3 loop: CASSLLTSGGATDTQYF. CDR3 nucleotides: TGCGCCAGCAGCTTACTGACTAGCGGGGGGGCAACAGATACGCAGTATTTT.

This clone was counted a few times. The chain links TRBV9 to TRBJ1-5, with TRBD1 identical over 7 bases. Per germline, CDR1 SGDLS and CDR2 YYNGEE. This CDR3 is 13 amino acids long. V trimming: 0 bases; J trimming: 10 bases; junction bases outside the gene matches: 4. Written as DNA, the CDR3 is TGTGCCAGCAGCGTAGGACAGGGCGAACCCCAGCATTTT. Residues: CASSVGQGEPQHF.

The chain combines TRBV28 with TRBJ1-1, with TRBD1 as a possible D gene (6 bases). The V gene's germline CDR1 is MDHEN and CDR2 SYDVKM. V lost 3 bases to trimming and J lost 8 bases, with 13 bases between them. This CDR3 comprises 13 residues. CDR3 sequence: CASSFGTLVEAFF. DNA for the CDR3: TGTGCCAGCAGTTTTGGGACATTGGTCGAAGCTTTCTTT.

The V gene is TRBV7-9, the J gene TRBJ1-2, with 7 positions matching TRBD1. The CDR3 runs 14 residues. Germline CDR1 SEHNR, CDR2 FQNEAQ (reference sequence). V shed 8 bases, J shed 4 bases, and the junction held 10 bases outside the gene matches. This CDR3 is CASGWTGDGYGYTF. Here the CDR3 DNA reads TGTGCCAGCGGATGGACAGGAGACGGCTATGGCTACACCTTC.

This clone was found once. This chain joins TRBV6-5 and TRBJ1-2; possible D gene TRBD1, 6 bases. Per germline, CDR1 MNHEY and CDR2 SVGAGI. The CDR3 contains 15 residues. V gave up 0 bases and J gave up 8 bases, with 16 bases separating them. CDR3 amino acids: CASSYSPTGLEGYTF. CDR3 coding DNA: TGTGCCAGCAGTTACTCCCCGACAGGCCTAGAGGGCTACACCTTC.

In DNA, the CDR3 is TGTGCCAGCAGCCCACGTAGGGGTGAGCAGTACTTC. Amino acid sequence: CASSPRRGEQYF. This rearrangement joins TRBV13 to TRBJ2-7, with a possible D match to TRBD1 (5 bases). Germline CDR1 reads PRHDT; CDR2 reads FYEKMQ (reference sequence). This CDR3 is 12 amino acids long. Trimming shortened V by 5 bases and J by 7 bases, and 12 bases separated the two germline ends.

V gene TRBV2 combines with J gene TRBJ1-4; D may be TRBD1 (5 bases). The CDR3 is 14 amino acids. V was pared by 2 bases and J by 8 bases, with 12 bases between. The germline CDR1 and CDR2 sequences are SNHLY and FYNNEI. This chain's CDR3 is CASSEMGGEEKLFF. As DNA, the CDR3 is TGTGCCAGCAGTGAAATGGGGGGTGAGGAAAAACTGTTTTTT.

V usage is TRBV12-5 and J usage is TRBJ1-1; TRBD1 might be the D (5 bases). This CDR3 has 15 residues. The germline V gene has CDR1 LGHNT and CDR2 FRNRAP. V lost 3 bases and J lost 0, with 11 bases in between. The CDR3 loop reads CASGFKDSMNTEAFF. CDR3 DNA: TGTGCTAGTGGTTTTAAAGACAGCATGAACACTGAAGCTTTCTTT.